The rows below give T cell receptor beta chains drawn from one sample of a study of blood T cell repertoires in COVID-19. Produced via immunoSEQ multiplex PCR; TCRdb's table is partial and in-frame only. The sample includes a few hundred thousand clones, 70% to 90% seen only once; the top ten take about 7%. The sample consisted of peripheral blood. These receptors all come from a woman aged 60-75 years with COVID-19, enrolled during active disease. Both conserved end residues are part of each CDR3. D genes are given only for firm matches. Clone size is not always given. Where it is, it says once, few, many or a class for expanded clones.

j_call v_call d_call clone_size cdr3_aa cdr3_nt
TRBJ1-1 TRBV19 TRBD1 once CASSSGTGVNTEAFF TGTGCCAGTAGCTCCGGGACAGGGGTAAACACTGAAGCTTTCTTT
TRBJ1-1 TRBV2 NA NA CASRATGNTEAFF TGTGCCAGCAGAGCGACAGGGAACACTGAAGCTTTCTTT
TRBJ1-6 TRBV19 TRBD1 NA CASSDRDNSPLHF TGTGCCAGCTCCGACAGGGACAATTCACCCCTCCACTTT
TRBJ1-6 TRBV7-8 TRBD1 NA CASSLGRDRLPNSPLHF TGTGCCAGCAGCTTAGGGCGGGACAGGTTACCAAATTCACCCCTCCACTTT
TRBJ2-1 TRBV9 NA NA CASSVGSQGNEQFF TGTGCCAGCAGTGTAGGAAGTCAGGGGAATGAGCAGTTCTTC
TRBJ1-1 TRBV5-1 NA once CASSNRSGGAVFTEAFF TGCGCCAGCAGCAACCGATCTGGGGGCGCTGTTTTCACTGAAGCTTTCTTT
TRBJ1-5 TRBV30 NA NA CAWSRFSNQPQHF TGTGCCTGGAGTCGGTTTAGCAATCAGCCCCAGCATTTT
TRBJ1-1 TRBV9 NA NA CASSAGASQVGTEAFF TGTGCCAGCAGCGCAGGGGCCTCCCAAGTAGGCACTGAAGCTTTCTTT
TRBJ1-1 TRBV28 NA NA CASSLSEAFF TGTGCCAGCAGCCTAAGCGAAGCTTTCTTT
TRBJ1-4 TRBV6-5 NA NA CASFSNEKLFF TGTGCCAGCTTTAGCAATGAAAAACTGTTTTTT